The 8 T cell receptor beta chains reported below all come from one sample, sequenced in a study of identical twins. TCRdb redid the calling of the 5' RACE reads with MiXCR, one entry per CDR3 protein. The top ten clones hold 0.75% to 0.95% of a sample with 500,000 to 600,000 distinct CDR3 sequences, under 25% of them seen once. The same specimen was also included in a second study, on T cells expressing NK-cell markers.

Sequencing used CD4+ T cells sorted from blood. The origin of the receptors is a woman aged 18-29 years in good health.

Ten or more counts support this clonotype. Written as DNA, the CDR3 is TGTGCCAGCAGTCGCCCCGGGACTAGCGGGGGGCCTAGCTCCTACAATGAGCAGTTCTTC. Translating gives CASSRPGTSGGPSSYNEQFF. The V and J genes are TRBV12-3 or TRBV12-4 and TRBJ2-1; 15 bases agree with TRBD2. The V and J ends lost 5 bases and 0 bases, in that order; junction bases with no gene match: 11. The CDR3 has 20 residues.

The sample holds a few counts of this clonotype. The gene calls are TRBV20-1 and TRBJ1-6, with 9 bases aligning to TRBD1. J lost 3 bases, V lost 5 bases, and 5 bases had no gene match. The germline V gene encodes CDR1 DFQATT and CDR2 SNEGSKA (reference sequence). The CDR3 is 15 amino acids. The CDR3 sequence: CSAPGQGNYNSPLHF. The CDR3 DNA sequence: TGCAGTGCTCCCGGACAGGGGAACTATAATTCACCCCTCCACTTT.

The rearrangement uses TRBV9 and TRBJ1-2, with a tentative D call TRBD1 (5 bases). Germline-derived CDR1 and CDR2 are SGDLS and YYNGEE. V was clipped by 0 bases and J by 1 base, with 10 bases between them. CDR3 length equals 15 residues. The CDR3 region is CASSVGPGNNYGYTF. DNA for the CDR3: TGTGCCAGCAGCGTAGGCCCAGGGAATAACTATGGCTACACCTTC. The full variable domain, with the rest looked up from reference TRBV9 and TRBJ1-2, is DSGVTQTPKHLITATGQRVTLRCSPRSGDLSVYWYQQSLDQGLQFLIQYYNGEERAKGNILERFSAQQFPDLHSELNLSSLELGDSALYFCASSVGPGNNYGYTFGSGTRLTVV.

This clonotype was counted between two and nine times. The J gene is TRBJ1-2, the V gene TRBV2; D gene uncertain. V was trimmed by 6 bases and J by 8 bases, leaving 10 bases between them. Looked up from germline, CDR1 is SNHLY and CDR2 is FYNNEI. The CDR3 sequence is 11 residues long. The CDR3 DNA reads TGTGCCAGCAGGGAAACTAGGGGCTACACCTTC. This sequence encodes CASRETRGYTF.

The CDR3 reads CSASGGRIYEQYF. In DNA form, the CDR3 reads TGCAGTGCTAGCGGGGGACGAATTTACGAGCAGTACTTC. V is TRBV20-1 and J is TRBJ2-7; the D gene is possibly TRBD2 (6 bases). The CDR3 totals 13 residues. The germline V gene has CDR1 DFQATT and CDR2 SNEGSKA (reference sequence). V was trimmed by 3 bases and J by 4 bases, leaving 13 bases between them.

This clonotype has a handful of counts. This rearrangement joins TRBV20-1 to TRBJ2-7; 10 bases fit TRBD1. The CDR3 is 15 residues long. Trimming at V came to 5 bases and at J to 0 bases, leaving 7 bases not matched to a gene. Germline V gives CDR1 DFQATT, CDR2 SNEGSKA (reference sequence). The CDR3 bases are TGCAGTGCTTCTCCGGGACAGGGGACCTCCTACGAGCAGTACTTC. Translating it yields CSASPGQGTSYEQYF.

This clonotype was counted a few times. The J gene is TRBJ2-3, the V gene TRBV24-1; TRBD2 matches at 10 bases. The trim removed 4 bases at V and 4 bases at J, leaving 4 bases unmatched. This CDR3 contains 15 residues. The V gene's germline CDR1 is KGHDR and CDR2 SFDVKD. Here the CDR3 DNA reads TGTGCCACCAGTGACGCCGGGACTAGCGCAGATACGCAGTATTTT. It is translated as CATSDAGTSADTQYF.

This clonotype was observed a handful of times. The CDR3 bases are TGCAGCTCCCATAGGGGAGCTCAAGGGTACAATGAGCAGTTCTTC. This sequence encodes CSSHRGAQGYNEQFF. The gene calls are TRBV20-1 and TRBJ2-1; D is tentatively TRBD1 or TRBD2 (5 bases each). This CDR3 is built from 15 residues. The germline gives CDR1 DFQATT, CDR2 SNEGSKA (reference sequence).